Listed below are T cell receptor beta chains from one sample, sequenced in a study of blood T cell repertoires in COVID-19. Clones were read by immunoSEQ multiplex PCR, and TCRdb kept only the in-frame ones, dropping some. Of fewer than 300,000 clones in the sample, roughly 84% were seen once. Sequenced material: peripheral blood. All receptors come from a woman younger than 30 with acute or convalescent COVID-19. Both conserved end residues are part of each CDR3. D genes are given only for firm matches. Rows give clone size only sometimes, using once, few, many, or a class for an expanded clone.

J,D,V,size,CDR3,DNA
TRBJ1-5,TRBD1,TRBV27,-,CASSPAGGLAQPQHF,TGTGCCAGCAGTCCCGCAGGGGGCCTTGCTCAGCCCCAGCATTTT
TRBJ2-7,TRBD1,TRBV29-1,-,CSVLWTGALRGYEQYF,TGCAGCGTTCTTTGGACAGGGGCCTTGAGGGGCTACGAGCAGTACTTC
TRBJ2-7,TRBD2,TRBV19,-,CASSMTSGPYEQYF,TGTGCCAGTAGTATGACTAGCGGACCCTACGAGCAGTACTTC
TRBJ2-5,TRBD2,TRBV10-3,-,CAISESPTSGSGETQYF,TGTGCCATCAGTGAGTCCCCGACTAGCGGGAGCGGGGAGACCCAGTACTTC
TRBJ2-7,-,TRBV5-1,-,CASSLIAAGEQYF,TGCGCCAGCAGCTTAATAGCGGCGGGGGAGCAGTACTTC
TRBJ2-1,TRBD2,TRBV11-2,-,CASSFGTSGRASYNEQFF,TGTGCCAGCAGCTTCGGGACTAGCGGGAGGGCCTCCTACAATGAGCAGTTCTTC
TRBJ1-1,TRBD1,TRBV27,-,CASSSLGQSNTEAFF,TGTGCCAGCAGTTCCCTGGGACAGTCGAACACTGAAGCTTTCTTT
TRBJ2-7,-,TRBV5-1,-,CASSLVVQPYEQYF,TGCGCCAGCAGCTTGGTGGTACAGCCCTACGAGCAGTACTTC
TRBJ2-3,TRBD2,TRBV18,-,CASYRTSGSTDTQYF,TGTGCCAGCTACCGGACTAGCGGTAGCACAGATACGCAGTATTTT
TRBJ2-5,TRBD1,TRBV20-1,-,CSASDRVLEETQYF,TGCAGTGCTAGTGACAGGGTACTTGAAGAGACCCAGTACTTC
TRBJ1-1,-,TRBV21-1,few,CASSKGQGGVNTEAFF,TGTGCCAGCAGCAAAGGACAGGGCGGGGTGAACACTGAAGCTTTCTTT
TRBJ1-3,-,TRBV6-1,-,CASSEEVAGTGNTIYF,TGTGCCAGCAGTGAAGAGGTGGCAGGGACTGGAAACACCATATATTTT
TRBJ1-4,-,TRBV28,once,CASSATGAWEKLFF,TGTGCCAGCAGTGCGACAGGAGCTTGGGAAAAACTGTTTTTT
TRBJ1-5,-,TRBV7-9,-,CASSSGTTNQPQHF,TGTGCCAGCAGCTCCGGGACAACTAATCAGCCCCAGCATTTT
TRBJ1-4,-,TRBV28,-,CASSGGEISNEKLFF,TGTGCCAGCAGTGGGGGGGAAATATCTAATGAAAAACTGTTTTTT
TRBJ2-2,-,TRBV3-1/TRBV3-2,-,CASSQGAPGELFF,TGTGCCAGCAGCCAGGGGGCCCCCGGGGAGCTGTTTTTT
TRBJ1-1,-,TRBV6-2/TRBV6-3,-,CASSYGGREAFF,TGTGCCAGCAGTTACGGTGGCAGGGAAGCTTTCTTT
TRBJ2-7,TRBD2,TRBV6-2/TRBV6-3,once,CASSYVRTSGSYEQYF,TGTGCCAGCAGTTACGTAAGAACTAGCGGGAGCTACGAGCAGTACTTC
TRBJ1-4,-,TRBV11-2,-,CASSRDRETLSSTNEKLFF,TGTGCCAGCAGCCGAGACCGGGAGACCTTAAGTTCTACTAATGAAAAACTGTTTTTT
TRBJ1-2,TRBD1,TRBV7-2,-,CASSHTGQGYGYTF,TGTGCCAGCAGCCATACCGGACAGGGGTATGGCTACACCTTC
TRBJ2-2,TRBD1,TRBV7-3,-,CASSPGTGGTGELFF,TGTGCCAGCAGCCCGGGGACAGGGGGAACCGGGGAGCTGTTTTTT
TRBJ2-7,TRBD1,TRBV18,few,CASSPEGTGTVHGEQYF,TGTGCCAGCTCACCTGAAGGGACCGGGACAGTGCACGGCGAGCAGTACTTC
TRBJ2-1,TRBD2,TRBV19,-,CASSIASGLASSYNEQFF,TGTGCCAGTAGTATCGCTAGCGGGTTGGCCAGCTCCTACAATGAGCAGTTCTTC
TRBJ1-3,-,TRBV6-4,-,CASREVAGNTIYF,TGTGCCAGCAGGGAGGTCGCTGGAAACACCATATATTTT
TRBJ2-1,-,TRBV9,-,CASSAGDYNEQFF,TGTGCCAGCAGCGCGGGGGATTACAATGAGCAGTTCTTC
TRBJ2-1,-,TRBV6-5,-,CASSLERPRNNEQFF,TGTGCCAGCAGTCTCGAGCGGCCCCGGAACAATGAGCAGTTCTTC
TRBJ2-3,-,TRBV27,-,CARTEAGEGGDTQYF,TGTGCCAGGACCGAGGCGGGGGAGGGGGGGGATACGCAGTATTTT
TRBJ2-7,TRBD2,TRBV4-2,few,CASSQLSGRAESYEQYF,TGTGCCAGCAGCCAGCTTAGCGGGAGGGCCGAGTCCTACGAGCAGTACTTC
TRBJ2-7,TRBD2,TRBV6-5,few,CASRPGLASTYEQYF,TGTGCCAGCAGACCGGGACTAGCGAGTACCTACGAGCAGTACTTC
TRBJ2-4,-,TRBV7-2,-,CASSLFSGLAKNIQYF,TGTGCCAGCAGCTTATTTAGCGGCCTGGCCAAAAACATTCAGTACTTC
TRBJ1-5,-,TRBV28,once,CASRNKNGQLMDQPQHF,TGTGCCAGCAGAAATAAAAACGGACAGCTGATGGATCAGCCCCAGCATTTT
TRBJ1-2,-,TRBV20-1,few,CSASYNNYGYTF,TGCAGTGCTAGTTACAATAACTATGGCTACACCTTC
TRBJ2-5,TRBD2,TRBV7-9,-,CASSNRLAGGETQYF,TGTGCCAGCAGCAATCGACTAGCGGGAGGGGAGACCCAGTACTTC
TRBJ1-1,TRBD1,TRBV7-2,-,CASSFKTGGTEAFF,TGTGCCAGCAGCTTTAAAACAGGGGGCACTGAAGCTTTCTTT
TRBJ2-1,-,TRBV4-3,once,CASSQDRGNSGYNEQFF,TGCGCCAGCAGCCAAGATCGCGGGAACAGCGGGTACAATGAGCAGTTCTTC
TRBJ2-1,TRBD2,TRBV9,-,CASSVAGLDYNEQFF,TGTGCCAGCAGCGTGGCGGGACTAGATTACAATGAGCAGTTCTTC
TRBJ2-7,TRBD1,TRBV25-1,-,CASRDRGLYEQYF,TGTGCCAGCAGGGACAGGGGTCTCTACGAGCAGTACTTC
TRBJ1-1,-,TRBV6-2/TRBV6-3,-,CASSYPDSPWRTEAFF,TGTGCCAGCAGTTACCCGGACAGCCCCTGGAGGACTGAAGCTTTCTTT
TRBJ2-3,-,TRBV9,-,CASSVFRPEFADTQYF,TGTGCCAGCAGCGTATTCCGACCGGAGTTTGCGGATACGCAGTATTTT
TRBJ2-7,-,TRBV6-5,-,CASSPGSYEQYF,TGTGCCAGCAGTCCCGGGTCCTACGAGCAGTACTTC
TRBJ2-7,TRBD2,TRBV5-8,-,CASSPRLAGVSEQYF,TGTGCCAGCAGCCCGCGACTAGCGGGAGTCTCCGAGCAGTACTTC
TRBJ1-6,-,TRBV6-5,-,CASSYHVGANNSPLHF,TGTGCCAGCAGTTATCACGTGGGGGCAAACAATTCACCCCTCCACTTT